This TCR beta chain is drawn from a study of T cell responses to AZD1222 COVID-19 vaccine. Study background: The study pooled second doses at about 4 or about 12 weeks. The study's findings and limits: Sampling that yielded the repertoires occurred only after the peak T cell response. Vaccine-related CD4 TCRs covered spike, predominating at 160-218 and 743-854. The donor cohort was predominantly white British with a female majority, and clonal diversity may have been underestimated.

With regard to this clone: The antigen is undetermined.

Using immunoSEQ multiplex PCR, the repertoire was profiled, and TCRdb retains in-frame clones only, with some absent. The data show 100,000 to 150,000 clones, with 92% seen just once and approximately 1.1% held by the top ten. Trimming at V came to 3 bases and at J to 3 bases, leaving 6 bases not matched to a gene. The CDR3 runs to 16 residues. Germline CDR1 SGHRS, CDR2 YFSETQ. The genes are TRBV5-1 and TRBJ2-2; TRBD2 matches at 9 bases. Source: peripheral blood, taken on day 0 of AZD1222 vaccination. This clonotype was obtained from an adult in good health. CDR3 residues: CASSSGSGRYTGELFF. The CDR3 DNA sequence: TGCGCCAGCAGCTCTGGGAGCGGGAGGTACACCGGGGAGCTGTTTTTT.